This is a list of T cell receptor beta chains from one sample in a study of OX40 agonist ivuxolimab in advanced cancers. Clones were read by immunoSEQ multiplex PCR, and TCRdb kept only the in-frame ones, dropping some. The sample holds some 66,000 clones, 80% to 85% seen once. The sequenced sample was CD4+ or CD8+ T cells sorted from blood, obtained in a trial of the OX40 agonist ivuxolimab. The receptors derive from an adult with an advanced solid tumor such as melanoma, head and neck, liver or kidney cancer. Each CDR3 is given with its conserved first and last residue. A D gene is named only where the DNA matches it firmly. Size is omitted from some rows. Given values are once, few, many or a class for expanded clones.

j_call: TRBJ1-1; v_call: TRBV19; clone_size: medium-sized; d_call: -; cdr3_aa: CASSIQGRGTEAFF; cdr3_nt: TGTGCCAGTAGTATACAGGGGAGAGGGACTGAAGCTTTCTTT
j_call: TRBJ2-2; v_call: TRBV9; clone_size: -; d_call: TRBD2; cdr3_aa: CASSVASGLYTGELFF; cdr3_nt: TGTGCCAGCAGCGTAGCTAGCGGGCTTTACACCGGGGAGCTGTTTTTT
j_call: TRBJ1-5; v_call: TRBV19; clone_size: -; d_call: TRBD1; cdr3_aa: CASREQGADNQPQHF; cdr3_nt: TGTGCCAGTAGAGAACAGGGGGCAGACAATCAGCCCCAGCATTTT
j_call: TRBJ2-1; v_call: TRBV5-1; clone_size: once; d_call: TRBD2; cdr3_aa: CASSLDGRVNEQFF; cdr3_nt: TGCGCCAGCAGCTTGGACGGGAGGGTGAATGAGCAGTTCTTC
j_call: TRBJ2-2; v_call: TRBV28; clone_size: -; d_call: -; cdr3_aa: CASLNHIGTGELFF; cdr3_nt: TGTGCCAGCCTCAACCACATCGGAACGGGGGAGCTGTTTTTT
j_call: TRBJ2-1; v_call: TRBV11-3; clone_size: once; d_call: -; cdr3_aa: CASSLETDNEQFF; cdr3_nt: TGTGCCAGCAGCTTAGAGACTGACAATGAGCAGTTCTTC
j_call: TRBJ2-3; v_call: TRBV2; clone_size: -; d_call: -; cdr3_aa: CATIAESTDTQYF; cdr3_nt: TGTGCCACTATAGCGGAAAGCACAGATACGCAGTATTTT
j_call: TRBJ1-3; v_call: TRBV7-3; clone_size: -; d_call: -; cdr3_aa: CASSLQGSGTIYF; cdr3_nt: TGTGCCAGCAGCCTACAGGGTTCGGGCACCATATATTTT
j_call: TRBJ2-7; v_call: TRBV7-6; clone_size: once; d_call: TRBD1; cdr3_aa: CASSRGQGEQYF; cdr3_nt: TGTGCCAGCAGTCGTGGACAGGGCGAGCAGTACTTC
j_call: TRBJ2-7; v_call: TRBV7-3; clone_size: many; d_call: -; cdr3_aa: CASSLIPNSYEQYF; cdr3_nt: TGTGCCAGCAGCTTAATTCCTAACTCCTACGAGCAGTACTTC
j_call: TRBJ2-3; v_call: TRBV19; clone_size: once; d_call: -; cdr3_aa: CASSWTGGTDTQYF; cdr3_nt: TGTGCCAGTAGTTGGACGGGAGGCACAGATACGCAGTATTTT
j_call: TRBJ2-5; v_call: TRBV29-1; clone_size: few; d_call: -; cdr3_aa: CSVIHRDSQETQYF; cdr3_nt: TGCAGCGTAATTCACCGGGACTCACAAGAGACCCAGTACTTC
j_call: TRBJ1-1; v_call: TRBV19; clone_size: -; d_call: -; cdr3_aa: CASSIPGLNTEAFF; cdr3_nt: TGTGCCAGTAGTATCCCGGGGCTGAACACTGAAGCTTTCTTT
j_call: TRBJ2-3; v_call: TRBV10-1; clone_size: medium-sized; d_call: -; cdr3_aa: CASRCCTDTQYF; cdr3_nt: TGCGCCAGCAGATGTTGCACAGATACGCAGTATTTT
j_call: TRBJ2-7; v_call: TRBV6-1; clone_size: -; d_call: -; cdr3_aa: CASSLAWEQYF; cdr3_nt: TGTGCCAGCAGTTTAGCTTGGGAGCAATACTTC
j_call: TRBJ1-1; v_call: TRBV5-1; clone_size: -; d_call: TRBD1; cdr3_aa: CASSSYGKGATEAFF; cdr3_nt: TGCGCCAGCAGCTCATACGGGAAGGGGGCCACTGAAGCTTTCTTT
j_call: TRBJ2-7; v_call: TRBV10-2; clone_size: -; d_call: -; cdr3_aa: CASSDGGARSEQYF; cdr3_nt: TGCGCCAGCAGTGATGGGGGCGCGAGAAGCGAGCAGTACTTC
j_call: TRBJ2-3; v_call: TRBV28; clone_size: -; d_call: -; cdr3_aa: CASSLSGLNTDTQYF; cdr3_nt: TGTGCCAGCAGTTTATCGGGACTTAACACAGATACGCAGTATTTT
j_call: TRBJ1-1; v_call: TRBV29-1; clone_size: -; d_call: TRBD1; cdr3_aa: CSATGGGTEAFF; cdr3_nt: TGCAGCGCTACAGGGGGTGGCACTGAAGCTTTCTTT
j_call: TRBJ2-7; v_call: TRBV2; clone_size: -; d_call: TRBD1; cdr3_aa: CASSEFGTASYEQYF; cdr3_nt: TGTGCCAGCAGTGAATTTGGGACAGCCTCCTACGAGCAGTACTTC
j_call: TRBJ2-7; v_call: TRBV7-2; clone_size: -; d_call: TRBD1; cdr3_aa: CASSRDRNSYEQYF; cdr3_nt: TGTGCCAGCAGCCGGGACAGGAACTCCTACGAGCAGTACTTC
j_call: TRBJ2-3; v_call: TRBV7-2; clone_size: -; d_call: -; cdr3_aa: CASSLVLPLDTQYF; cdr3_nt: TGTGCCAGCAGCTTAGTATTACCCCTAGATACGCAGTATTTT
j_call: TRBJ2-7; v_call: TRBV5-1; clone_size: -; d_call: -; cdr3_aa: CASSLGLRGSYEQYF; cdr3_nt: TGCGCCAGCAGCTTGGGTCTACGGGGCAGCTACGAGCAGTACTTC
j_call: TRBJ1-3; v_call: TRBV19; clone_size: -; d_call: -; cdr3_aa: CASSIGESGNTIYF; cdr3_nt: TGTGCCAGTAGTATAGGTGAATCTGGAAACACCATATATTTT
j_call: TRBJ2-3; v_call: TRBV5-1; clone_size: -; d_call: TRBD2; cdr3_aa: CASSLGGLASTDTQYF; cdr3_nt: TGCGCCAGCAGCTTGGGGGGACTAGCGTCGACAGATACGCAGTATTTT
j_call: TRBJ2-2; v_call: TRBV27; clone_size: -; d_call: TRBD1; cdr3_aa: CASSRQGVGTGELFF; cdr3_nt: TGTGCCAGCAGCCGACAGGGGGTGGGGACCGGGGAGCTGTTTTTT
j_call: TRBJ2-1; v_call: TRBV7-2; clone_size: -; d_call: -; cdr3_aa: CASSLAGRYNEQFF; cdr3_nt: TGTGCCAGCAGCTTAGCGGGAAGGTACAATGAGCAGTTCTTC
j_call: TRBJ1-2; v_call: TRBV29-1; clone_size: -; d_call: -; cdr3_aa: CSVEVGRNYGYTF; cdr3_nt: TGCAGCGTTGAAGTGGGCAGGAACTATGGCTACACCTTC
j_call: TRBJ1-2; v_call: TRBV28; clone_size: -; d_call: -; cdr3_aa: CASSSGYGYTF; cdr3_nt: TGTGCCAGCAGTTCGGGGTATGGCTACACCTTC
j_call: TRBJ2-1; v_call: TRBV9; clone_size: -; d_call: TRBD2; cdr3_aa: CASSYGLAGGYNEQFF; cdr3_nt: TGTGCCAGCAGCTACGGACTAGCGGGAGGTTACAATGAGCAGTTCTTC
j_call: TRBJ1-1; v_call: TRBV27; clone_size: -; d_call: TRBD1; cdr3_aa: CASSHRGLGTEAFF; cdr3_nt: TGTGCCAGCTCCCACAGGGGGCTAGGTACTGAAGCTTTCTTT
j_call: TRBJ2-1; v_call: TRBV5-1; clone_size: -; d_call: TRBD2; cdr3_aa: CASSLEAGAYNEQFF; cdr3_nt: TGCGCCAGCAGCTTGGAAGCGGGAGCCTACAATGAGCAGTTCTTC
j_call: TRBJ2-7; v_call: TRBV5-5; clone_size: -; d_call: TRBD1; cdr3_aa: CASSLSGTGYEQYF; cdr3_nt: TGTGCCAGCAGCTTATCCGGGACAGGGTACGAGCAGTACTTC
j_call: TRBJ1-2; v_call: TRBV2; clone_size: -; d_call: -; cdr3_aa: CASSLSAVYGYTF; cdr3_nt: TGTGCCAGCAGTCTATCCGCAGTCTATGGCTACACCTTC
j_call: TRBJ2-5; v_call: TRBV2; clone_size: -; d_call: -; cdr3_aa: CASSAVSLETQYF; cdr3_nt: TGTGCCAGCAGTGCCGTCAGCTTAGAGACCCAGTACTTC
j_call: TRBJ2-5; v_call: TRBV5-1; clone_size: -; d_call: TRBD2; cdr3_aa: CASSSGTSGRGGETQYF; cdr3_nt: TGCGCCAGCAGCTCCGGGACTAGCGGGAGAGGGGGGGAGACCCAGTACTTC
j_call: TRBJ2-1; v_call: TRBV10-1; clone_size: -; d_call: TRBD2; cdr3_aa: CASSEYGLAKNEQFF; cdr3_nt: TGCGCCAGCAGTGAGTACGGACTAGCGAAAAATGAGCAGTTCTTC
j_call: TRBJ1-1; v_call: TRBV10-3; clone_size: -; d_call: -; cdr3_aa: CAIKTNTEAFF; cdr3_nt: TGTGCCATCAAGACGAACACTGAAGCTTTCTTT
j_call: TRBJ2-1; v_call: TRBV28; clone_size: -; d_call: -; cdr3_aa: CASSSATQYNEQFF; cdr3_nt: TGTGCCAGCAGTTCTGCGACCCAGTACAATGAGCAGTTCTTC
j_call: TRBJ2-3; v_call: TRBV29-1; clone_size: -; d_call: -; cdr3_aa: CSVGQADTQYF; cdr3_nt: TGCAGCGTTGGACAGGCAGATACGCAGTATTTT
j_call: TRBJ2-5; v_call: TRBV6-5; clone_size: -; d_call: TRBD2; cdr3_aa: CASSSIRSGSGAQYF; cdr3_nt: TGTGCCAGCAGTTCTATCCGAAGCGGGAGTGGGGCCCAGTACTTC